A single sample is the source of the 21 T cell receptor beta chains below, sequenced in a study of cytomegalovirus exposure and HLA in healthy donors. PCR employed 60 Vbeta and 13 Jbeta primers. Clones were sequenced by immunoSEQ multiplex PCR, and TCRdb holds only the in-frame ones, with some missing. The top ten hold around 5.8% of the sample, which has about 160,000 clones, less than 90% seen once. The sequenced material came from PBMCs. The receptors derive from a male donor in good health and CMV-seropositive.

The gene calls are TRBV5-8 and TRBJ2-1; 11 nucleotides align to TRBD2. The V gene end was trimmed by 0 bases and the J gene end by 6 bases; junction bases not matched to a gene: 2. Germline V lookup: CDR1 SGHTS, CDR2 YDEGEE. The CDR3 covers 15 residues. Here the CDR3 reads CASSLVAGGPNEQFF. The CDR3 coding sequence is TGTGCCAGCAGCTTGGTAGCGGGAGGGCCCAATGAGCAGTTCTTC.

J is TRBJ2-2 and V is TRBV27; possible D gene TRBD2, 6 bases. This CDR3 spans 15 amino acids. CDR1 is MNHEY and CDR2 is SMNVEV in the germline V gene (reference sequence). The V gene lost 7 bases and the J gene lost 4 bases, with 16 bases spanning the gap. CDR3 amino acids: CASNPNSGVTGELFF. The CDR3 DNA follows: TGTGCCAGCAACCCGAATAGCGGTGTCACCGGGGAGCTGTTTTTT.

CDR3 sequence: CASSLTGGTNEKLFF. The CDR3 DNA is TGTGCCAGCAGCTTAACGGGGGGCACTAATGAAAAACTGTTTTTT. This sequence joins TRBV7-6 and TRBJ1-4, with a weak D call TRBD1 (6 bases). The V and J ends lost 2 bases and 2 bases respectively, with 9 bases between them. CDR1 SGHVS and CDR2 FNYEAQ come from the germline V gene. CDR3 length equals 15 residues. The full variable domain, completed using reference TRBV7-6 and TRBJ1-4, is GAGVSQSPRYKVTKRGQDVALRCDPISGHVSLYWYRQALGQGPEFLTYFNYEAQQDKSGLPNDRFSAERPEGSISTLTIQRTEQRDSAMYRCASSLTGGTNEKLFFGSGTQLSVL.

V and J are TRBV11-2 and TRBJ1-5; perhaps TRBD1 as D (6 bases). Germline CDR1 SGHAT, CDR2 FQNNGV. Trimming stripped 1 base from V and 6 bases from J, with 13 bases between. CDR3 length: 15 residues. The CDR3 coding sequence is TGTGCCAGCAGCTTAGGATGGGGGCGAAGTCAGCCCCAGCATTTT. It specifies CASSLGWGRSQPQHF.

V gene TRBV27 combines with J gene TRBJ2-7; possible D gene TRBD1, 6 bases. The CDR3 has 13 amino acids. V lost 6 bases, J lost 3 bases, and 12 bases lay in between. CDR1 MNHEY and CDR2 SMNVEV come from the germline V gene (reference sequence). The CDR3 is CASRSTGSYEQYF. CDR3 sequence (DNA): TGTGCCAGCAGATCCACAGGGAGCTACGAGCAGTACTTC.

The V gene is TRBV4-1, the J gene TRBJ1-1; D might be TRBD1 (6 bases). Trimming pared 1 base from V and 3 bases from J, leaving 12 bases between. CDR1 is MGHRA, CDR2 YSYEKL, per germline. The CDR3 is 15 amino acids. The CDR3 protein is CASSQVFSGDTEAFF. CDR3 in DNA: TGCGCCAGCAGCCAAGTATTTTCAGGGGACACTGAAGCTTTCTTT.

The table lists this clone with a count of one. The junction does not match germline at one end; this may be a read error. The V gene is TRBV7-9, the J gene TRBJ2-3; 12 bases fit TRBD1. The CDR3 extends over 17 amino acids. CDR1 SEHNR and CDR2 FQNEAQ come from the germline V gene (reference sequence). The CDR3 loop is CSSSQSRDRGLRDTQYF. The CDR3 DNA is TGTTCCAGCAGCCAATCCCGGGACAGGGGGCTGAGAGATACGCAGTATTTT. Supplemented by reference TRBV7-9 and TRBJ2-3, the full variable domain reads DTGVSQNPRHKITKRGQNVTFRCDPISEHNRLYWYRQTLGQGPEFLTYFQNEAQLEKSRLLSDRFSAERPKGSFSTLEIQRTEQGDSAMYLCSSSQSRDRGLRDTQYFGPGTRLTVL.

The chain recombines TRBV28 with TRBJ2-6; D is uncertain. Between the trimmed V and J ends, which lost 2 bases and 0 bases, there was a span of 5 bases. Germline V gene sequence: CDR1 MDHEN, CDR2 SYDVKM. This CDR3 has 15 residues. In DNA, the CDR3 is TGTGCCAGCAGTTTAACGGGCTCTGGGGCCAACGTCCTGACTTTC. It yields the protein CASSLTGSGANVLTF.

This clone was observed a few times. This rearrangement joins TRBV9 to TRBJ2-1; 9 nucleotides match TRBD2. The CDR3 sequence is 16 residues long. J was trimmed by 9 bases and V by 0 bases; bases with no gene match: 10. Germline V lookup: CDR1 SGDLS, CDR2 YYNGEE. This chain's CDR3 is CASSVGASGASAEQFF. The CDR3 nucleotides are TGTGCCAGCAGCGTAGGGGCTAGCGGGGCATCGGCTGAGCAGTTCTTC.

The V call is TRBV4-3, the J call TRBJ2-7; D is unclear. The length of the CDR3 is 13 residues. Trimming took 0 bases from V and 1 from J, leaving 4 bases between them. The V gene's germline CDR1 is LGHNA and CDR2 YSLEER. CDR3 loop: CASSQDTSYEQYF. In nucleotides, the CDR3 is TGCGCCAGCAGCCAAGACACTTCCTACGAGCAGTACTTC.

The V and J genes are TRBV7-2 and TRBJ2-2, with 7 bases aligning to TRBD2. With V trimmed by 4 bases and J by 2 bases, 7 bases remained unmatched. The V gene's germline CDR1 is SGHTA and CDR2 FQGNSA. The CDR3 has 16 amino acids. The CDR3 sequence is CASSYQAGSNTGELFF. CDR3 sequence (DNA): TGTGCCAGCAGCTATCAAGCGGGAAGCAACACCGGGGAGCTGTTTTTT.

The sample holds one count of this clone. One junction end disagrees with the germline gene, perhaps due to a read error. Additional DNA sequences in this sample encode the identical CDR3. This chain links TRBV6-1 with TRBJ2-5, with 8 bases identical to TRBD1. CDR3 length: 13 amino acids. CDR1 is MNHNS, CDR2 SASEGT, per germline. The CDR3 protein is CASSTGAAETQYF. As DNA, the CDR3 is TGCGCCAGCTCGACAGGGGCGGCAGAGACCCAGTACTTC.

CDR3 region: CASSFLGVGILNTEAFF. The CDR3 region has the DNA TGTGCCAGCAGCTTCCTAGGGGTTGGGATTCTGAACACTGAAGCTTTCTTT. The rearrangement uses TRBV11-2 and TRBJ1-1, with D possibly matching TRBD1 (5 bases). Looked up from germline, CDR1 is SGHAT and CDR2 is FQNNGV. V lost 3 bases and J lost 0, with 17 bases in between. This CDR3 is 17 amino acids long.

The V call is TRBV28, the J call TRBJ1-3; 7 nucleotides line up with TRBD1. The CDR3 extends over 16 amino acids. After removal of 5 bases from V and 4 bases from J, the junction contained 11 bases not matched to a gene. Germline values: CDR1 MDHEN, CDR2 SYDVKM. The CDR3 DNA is TGTGCCAGCAGTCACCAAATCCACAGGGGAGGAAACACCATATATTTT. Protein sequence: CASSHQIHRGGNTIYF.

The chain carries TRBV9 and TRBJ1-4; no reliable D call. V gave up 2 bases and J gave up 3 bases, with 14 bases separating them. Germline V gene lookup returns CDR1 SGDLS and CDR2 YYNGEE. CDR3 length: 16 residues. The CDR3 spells CASSVSPTPANEKLFF. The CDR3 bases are TGTGCCAGCAGCGTTAGCCCGACCCCAGCTAATGAAAAACTGTTTTTT. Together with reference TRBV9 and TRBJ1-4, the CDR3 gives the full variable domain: DSGVTQTPKHLITATGQRVTLRCSPRSGDLSVYWYQQSLDQGLQFLIQYYNGEERAKGNILERFSAQQFPDLHSELNLSSLELGDSALYFCASSVSPTPANEKLFFGSGTQLSVL.

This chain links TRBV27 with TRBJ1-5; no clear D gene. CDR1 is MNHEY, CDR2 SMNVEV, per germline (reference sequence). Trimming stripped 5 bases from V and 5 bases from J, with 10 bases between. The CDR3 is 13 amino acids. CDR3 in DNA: TGTGCCAGCAGTATTCGGGAGGATCAGCCCCAGCATTTT. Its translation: CASSIREDQPQHF.

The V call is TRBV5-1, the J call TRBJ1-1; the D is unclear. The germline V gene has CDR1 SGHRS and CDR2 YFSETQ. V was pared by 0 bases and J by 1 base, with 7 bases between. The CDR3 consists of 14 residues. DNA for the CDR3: TGCGCCAGCAGCTTGGGGGCCTGGAACACTGAAGCTTTCTTT. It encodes CASSLGAWNTEAFF.

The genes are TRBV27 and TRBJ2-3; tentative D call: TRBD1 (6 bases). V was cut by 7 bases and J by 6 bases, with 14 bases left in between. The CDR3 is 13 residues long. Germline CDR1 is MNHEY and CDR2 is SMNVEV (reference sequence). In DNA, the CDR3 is TGTGCCAGCACCGGACAGTTAAGGGATACGCAGTATTTT. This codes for CASTGQLRDTQYF.

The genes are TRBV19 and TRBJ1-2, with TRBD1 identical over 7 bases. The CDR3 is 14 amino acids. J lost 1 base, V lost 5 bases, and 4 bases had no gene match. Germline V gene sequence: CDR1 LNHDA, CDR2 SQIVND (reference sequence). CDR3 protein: CASSGTELNYGYTF. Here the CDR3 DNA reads TGTGCCAGTAGTGGGACAGAGCTTAACTATGGCTACACCTTC.

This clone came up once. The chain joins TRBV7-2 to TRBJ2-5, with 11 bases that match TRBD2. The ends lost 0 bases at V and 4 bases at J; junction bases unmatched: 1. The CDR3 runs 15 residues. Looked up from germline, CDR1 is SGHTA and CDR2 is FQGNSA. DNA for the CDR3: TGTGCCAGCAGCTTAGCCGGACTAGCGGGAGAGACCCAGTACTTC. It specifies CASSLAGLAGETQYF.

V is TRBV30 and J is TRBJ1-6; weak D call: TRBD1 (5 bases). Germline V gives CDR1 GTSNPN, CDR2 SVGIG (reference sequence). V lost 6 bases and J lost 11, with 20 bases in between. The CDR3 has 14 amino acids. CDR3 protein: CACSPSKGRTPLHF. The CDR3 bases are TGTGCCTGCTCCCCCTCGAAGGGGAGGACACCCCTCCACTTT.